This T cell receptor (beta chain) stems from a study of cytomegalovirus exposure and HLA in healthy donors. V was shortened by 4 bases and J by 6 bases, with 9 bases between the two germline ends. The germline V gene has CDR1 LNHDA and CDR2 SQIVND (reference sequence). The CDR3 extends over 13 amino acids. Sequencing was performed with immunoSEQ multiplex PCR; in TCRdb, only in-frame clones are kept and a portion is missing. The sample consists of 120,000 to 150,000 clones, roughly 87% of them appearing once. The chain couples TRBV19 to TRBJ2-2; D may be TRBD1 (5 bases). The clonotype comes from a man between 18 and 29 years old in good health and CMV-seropositive. Sequencing was performed on PBMCs. The CDR3 region has the DNA TGTGCCAGTAGTACCTCGACAGCCGGGGAGCTGTTTTTT. Protein product: CASSTSTAGELFF. Supplemented by reference TRBV19 and TRBJ2-2, the full variable domain reads DGGITQSPKYLFRKEGQNVTLSCEQNLNHDAMYWYRQDPGQGLRLIYYSQIVNDFQKGDIAEGYSVSREKKESFPLTVTSAQKNPTAFYLCASSTSTAGELFFGEGSRLTVL.